This T cell receptor (beta chain) was retrieved from a study of cytomegalovirus exposure and HLA in healthy donors. PCR employed 60 Vbeta and 13 Jbeta primers. Assay used: immunoSEQ multiplex PCR; TCRdb lists only in-frame clones, some missing. The repertoire holds about 140,000 clones, with about four fifths as singletons. Trimming cost V 6 bases and J 7 bases, with 18 bases left between them. Germline CDR1 MNHEY, CDR2 SMNVEV (reference sequence). The CDR3 runs to 14 residues. The receptor was derived from a female donor in good health and CMV-seronegative. V usage is TRBV27 and J usage is TRBJ2-5; D might be TRBD1 (5 bases). The specimen was PBMCs. The DNA of the CDR3 is TGTGCCAGCAGCCAAGAGGTTGGCAGGGTGACCCAGTACTTC. As protein: CASSQEVGRVTQYF.